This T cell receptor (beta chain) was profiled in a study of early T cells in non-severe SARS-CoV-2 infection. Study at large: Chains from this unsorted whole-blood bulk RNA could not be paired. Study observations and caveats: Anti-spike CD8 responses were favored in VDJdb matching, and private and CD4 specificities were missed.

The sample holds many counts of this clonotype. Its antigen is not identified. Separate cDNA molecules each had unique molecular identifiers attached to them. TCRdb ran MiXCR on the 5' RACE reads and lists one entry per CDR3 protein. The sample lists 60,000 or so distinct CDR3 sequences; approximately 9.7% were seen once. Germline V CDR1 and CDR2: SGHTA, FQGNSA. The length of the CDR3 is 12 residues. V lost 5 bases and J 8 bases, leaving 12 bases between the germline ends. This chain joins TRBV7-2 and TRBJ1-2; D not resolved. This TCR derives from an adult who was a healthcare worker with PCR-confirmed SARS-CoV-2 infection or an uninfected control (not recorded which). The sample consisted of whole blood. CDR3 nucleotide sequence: TGTGCCAGCAGCCTGGACTTGGGGGGCTACACCTTC. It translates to CASSLDLGGYTF.